One T cell receptor (beta chain) is described in this entry. CDR3 length: 15 residues. Germline V lookup: CDR1 MNHNS, CDR2 SASEGT. V lost 9 bases and J 8 bases, leaving 25 bases between the germline ends. The data stem from a study of OX40 agonist ivuxolimab in advanced cancers. Looking at the study overall: Every 2 weeks, ivuxolimab was infused into the patients intravenously at between 0.01 and 10 mg/kg. Mean age approximately 66 years, range about 20 to 79; roughly 82% male. Earlier treatment with anti-PD-1, anti-PD-L1 or anti-CTLA-4 was permitted, and around 43% had received some.

Clones were sequenced by immunoSEQ multiplex PCR, and TCRdb holds only the in-frame ones, with some missing. The sample records about 69,000 clones, roughly nine tenths being singletons. Sample: CD4+ or CD8+ T cells sorted from blood, taken in a trial of the OX40 agonist ivuxolimab. The receptor comes from an adult with an advanced solid tumor such as melanoma, head and neck, liver or kidney cancer. The chain couples TRBV6-1 to TRBJ1-2; D gene unclear. The CDR3 reads CASTTSRTPGRGYTF. CDR3 bases: TGTGCCAGTACTACAAGTAGGACCCCCGGCAGGGGCTACACCTTC.